These 29 T cell receptor beta chains were sequenced from one sample in a study of blood T cells in healthy people across ages. Combining a sample-barcoded 5' primer with a J-beta primer mix, a second PCR ran for roughly 7 to 11 cycles. TCRdb reprocessed the 5' RACE reads via MiXCR and lists one record per CDR3 protein. The sample has 550,000 to 750,000 distinct CDR3 sequences, 21% seen once. The sample taken for sequencing was blood. The receptors stem from a man aged 70-80 years in good health.

As to this clonotype: Germline is not matched at one junction end, which may reflect a read error. The V and J genes are TRBV19 and TRBJ2-2, with 10 bases fitting TRBD2. This CDR3 contains 15 residues. Germline CDR1 is LNHDA and CDR2 is SQIVND (reference sequence). CDR3 DNA: TGTGCCAGTAGTCAAGCGGGAGGGGTAACCGGGGAGCCGTTTTTT. This codes for CASSQAGGVTGEPFF.

This clonotype was detected only a few times. The chain employs TRBV28 and TRBJ2-3; TRBD2 matches at 9 bases. The V and J ends lost 2 bases and 6 bases, in that order; junction bases with no gene match: 12. Germline V gene data show CDR1 as MDHEN and CDR2 as SYDVKM. This CDR3 has 17 amino acids. CDR3 coding DNA: TGTGCCAGCAGTTTACTGCGCGGGAGGGCCCCGGGGGATACGCAGTATTTT. It specifies CASSLLRGRAPGDTQYF.

J is TRBJ1-4 and V is TRBV13; 10 bases fit TRBD1. CDR3 size: 16 residues. Germline assignment: CDR1 PRHDT and CDR2 FYEKMQ (reference sequence). J lost 1 base, V lost 9 bases, and 8 bases had no gene match. The CDR3 region is CARDGTGEETNEKLFF. In nucleotides, the CDR3 is TGTGCCAGGGACGGGACAGGGGAAGAAACTAATGAAAAACTGTTTTTT.

In regard to this clonotype: Being one base from a much bigger clone, this may be a read error. The rearrangement uses TRBV2 and TRBJ2-2; TRBD1 matches at 8 bases. J lost 4 bases, V lost 4 bases, and 2 bases had no gene match. The CDR3 is 14 amino acids. From germline, CDR1 is SNHLY and CDR2 FYNNEI. The CDR3 spells CASSGQGSTGELFF. The CDR3 nucleotides are TGTGCCAGCAGTGGACAGGGGAGCACCGGGGAGCTGTTTTTT.

This clonotype was found a few times. This chain connects TRBV5-1 to TRBJ1-1; D may be TRBD1 (5 bases). Deletions cut 5 bases from V and 4 bases from J, with 15 bases between. The CDR3 runs 14 residues. Germline values: CDR1 SGHRS, CDR2 YFSETQ. CDR3 protein: CASSLSGAPTEAFF. CDR3 nucleotides: TGCGCCAGCAGTCTATCCGGGGCCCCCACTGAAGCTTTCTTT.

The chain is built from TRBV20-1 and TRBJ2-4, with 8 bases fitting TRBD1. J lost 5 bases, V lost 5 bases, and 5 bases had no gene match. The CDR3 is made up of 13 amino acids. CDR1 and CDR2 (germline): DFQATT, SNEGSKA (reference sequence). The CDR3, as DNA: TGCAGTGCTGCCCTGACAGGGGAAAACATTCAGTACTTC. Its translation: CSAALTGENIQYF.

A remark on this clonotype: Without the conserved terminal phenylalanine or tryptophan, this CDR3 likely stems from a read error. The chain joins TRBV20-1 to TRBJ2-1; 7 nucleotides agree with TRBD2. CDR1 is DFQATT and CDR2 is SNEGSKA in the germline V gene (reference sequence). The CDR3 covers 14 residues. The J segment lost 4 bases and the V segment lost 4 bases, leaving 7 bases of the junction unmatched. CDR3 sequence (DNA): TGCAGTGCTAAGGTTGGACTAGGGTACAATGAGCAGTTCCTC. Protein product: CSAKVGLGYNEQFL.

This clonotype was seen ten or more times. The chain links TRBV29-1 to TRBJ1-2; D gene ambiguous. The germline gives CDR1 SQVTM, CDR2 ANQGSEA. There are 12 residues in the CDR3. Deletions cut 7 bases from V and 7 bases from J, with 16 bases between. CDR3 nucleotide sequence: TGCAGCGCCCAATCCTTATTGCGTGGCTACACCTTC. It translates to CSAQSLLRGYTF.

The rearrangement links TRBV20-1 to TRBJ2-1, with 13 bases that match TRBD2. This CDR3 contains 15 residues. V trimming: 4 bases; J trimming: 5 bases; junction bases outside the gene matches: 5. Germline values: CDR1 DFQATT, CDR2 SNEGSKA (reference sequence). The CDR3: CSATGTSGKDNEQFF. In DNA form, the CDR3 reads TGCAGTGCTACCGGGACTAGCGGGAAGGACAATGAGCAGTTCTTC.

The sample holds one count of this clonotype. The rearrangement links TRBV5-4 to TRBJ2-7; 8 bases fit TRBD1. After removal of 4 bases from V and 5 bases from J, the junction contained 5 bases not matched to a gene. Germline CDR1 SGHNT, CDR2 YYREEE (reference sequence). The CDR3 consists of 13 residues. CDR3 nucleotides: TGTGCCAGCAGCAGGCAACAGGGGGACGAGCAGTACTTC. Amino acids: CASSRQQGDEQYF.

The gene calls are TRBV7-9 and TRBJ1-3; no firm D call. CDR1 and CDR2 (germline): SEHNR, FQNEAQ (reference sequence). The V end lost 1 base, the J end lost 1 base, and 8 bases lay between the germline ends. The CDR3 sequence is 15 residues long. CDR3: CASSLGSESGNTIYF. The CDR3 nucleotides are TGTGCCAGCAGCTTAGGGAGTGAGTCTGGAAACACCATATATTTT.

The CDR3 loop reads CASRRTENEQFF. For the CDR3, the DNA is TGTGCCAGCAGAAGGACAGAGAATGAGCAGTTCTTC. The gene calls are TRBV27 and TRBJ2-5, with a possible D match to TRBD1 (6 bases). The J call could be wrong; TRBJ2-1 is a better fit for the DNA end. Per the germline V gene, CDR1 is MNHEY and CDR2 is SMNVEV (reference sequence). This CDR3 spans 12 amino acids.

This clonotype was observed at least ten times. The CDR3 sequence is CSAAPTSGRTYEQYF. CDR3 bases: TGCAGTGCTGCCCCCACTAGCGGGAGAACCTACGAGCAGTACTTC. J is TRBJ2-7 and V is TRBV20-1; 11 bases agree with TRBD2. The germline V gene has CDR1 DFQATT and CDR2 SNEGSKA (reference sequence). This CDR3 comprises 15 residues. The V and J ends lost 5 bases and 2 bases, in that order; junction bases with no gene match: 8.

The table lists this clonotype with a few counts. The genes are TRBV10-3 and TRBJ2-5; no clear D gene. Trimming pared 11 bases from V and 2 bases from J, leaving 9 bases between. This CDR3 is built from 11 residues. CDR1 and CDR2 (germline): ENHRY, SYGVKD. In DNA, the CDR3 is TGTGCCGCAAAAGGACAAGAGACCCAGTACTTC. Translating it yields CAAKGQETQYF.

The chain recombines TRBV3-1 with TRBJ1-2; D call uncertain. The V gene lost 1 base and the J gene lost 4 bases, with 7 bases spanning the gap. The CDR3 has 13 amino acids. CDR1 LGHDT and CDR2 YNNKEL come from the germline V gene (reference sequence). Written as DNA, the CDR3 is TGTGCCAGCAGCCAAGGGGGAGCCTATGGCTACACCTTC. As protein: CASSQGGAYGYTF.

V is TRBV29-1 and J is TRBJ1-2, with D maybe TRBD1 (5 bases). Germline lookup yields CDR1 SQVTM and CDR2 ANQGSEA. Trimming shortened V by 7 bases and J by 3 bases, and 9 bases separated the two germline ends. The CDR3 contains 11 residues. DNA of the CDR3: TGCAGCGGAACAGGAGACTATGGCTACACCTTC. It specifies CSGTGDYGYTF.

There are a few counts of this clonotype. V is TRBV20-1 and J is TRBJ2-4, with 9 bases identical to TRBD1. Germline CDR1 and CDR2: DFQATT and SNEGSKA (reference sequence). The CDR3 sequence is 15 residues long. Trimming cost V 6 bases and J 5 bases; bases outside gene matches: 11. The CDR3, as DNA: TGCAGTGCAAATACAGGGGGCGAATGGGAAAACATTCAGTACTTC. It specifies CSANTGGEWENIQYF.

The genes are TRBV6-1 and TRBJ1-1; TRBD1 aligns across 9 bases. The CDR3 sequence is 15 residues long. V gave up 4 bases and J gave up 1 base; unmatched junction bases: 4. Germline lookup yields CDR1 MNHNS and CDR2 SASEGT. The CDR3 sequence is CASSVPGQGNTEAFF. The DNA of the CDR3 is TGTGCCAGCAGTGTACCGGGACAGGGGAACACTGAAGCTTTCTTT.

This clonotype was seen at least ten times. The CDR3 loop reads CASRGTSGRSDTQYF. As DNA, the CDR3 is TGCGCCAGCCGCGGGACTAGCGGGAGGTCAGATACGCAGTATTTT. The chain employs TRBV5-1 and TRBJ2-3, with 15 bases fitting TRBD2. This CDR3 contains 15 residues. After removal of 7 bases from V and 4 bases from J, the junction contained 4 bases not matched to a gene. CDR1 and CDR2 from the germline V gene are SGHRS and YFSETQ. The whole variable domain, remainder taken from reference TRBV5-1 and TRBJ2-3, is KAGVTQTPRYLIKTRGQQVTLSCSPISGHRSVSWYQQTPGQGLQFLFEYFSETQRNKGNFPGRFSGRQFSNSRSEMNVSTLELGDSALYLCASRGTSGRSDTQYFGPGTRLTVL.

This clonotype was counted between two and nine times. One end of the junction does not line up with germline, which may come from a read error. The chain is built from TRBV5-1 and TRBJ1-2, with D possibly TRBD1 on 6 matching bases. This CDR3 comprises 14 residues. Germline V gives CDR1 SGHRS, CDR2 YFSETQ. The CDR3 protein is CASGLADLRGGYTF. The CDR3 nucleotides are TGCGCCAGCGGCTTGGCCGACCTCAGGGGTGGCTACACCTTC. The full variable domain, with the rest looked up from reference TRBV5-1 and TRBJ1-2, is KAGVTQTPRYLIKTRGQQVTLSCSPISGHRSVSWYQQTPGQGLQFLFEYFSETQRNKGNFPGRFSGRQFSNSRSEMNVSTLELGDSALYLCASGLADLRGGYTFGSGTRLTVV.

This clonotype was observed a handful of times. This CDR3 is CASSYRRGSPSTDTQYF. In DNA, the CDR3 is TGTGCCAGCAGTTATCGAAGAGGGTCCCCTAGCACAGATACGCAGTATTTT. V is TRBV6-2 or TRBV6-3 and J is TRBJ2-3, with D possibly being TRBD2 (5 bases). Trimming took 3 bases from V and 0 from J, leaving 16 bases between them. Germline CDR1 and CDR2: MNHEY and SVGEGT. The CDR3 has 17 amino acids.

This clonotype has a handful of counts. The chain is built from TRBV29-1 and TRBJ2-5; TRBD2 matches at 14 bases. The length of the CDR3 is 16 residues. CDR1 is SQVTM and CDR2 is ANQGSEA in the germline V gene. V lost 6 bases to trimming and J lost 3 bases; unmatched junction nucleotides: 9. The CDR3: CSVVPGTSGSEETQYF. The CDR3 nucleotides are TGCAGCGTGGTACCCGGGACTAGCGGGAGTGAAGAGACCCAGTACTTC.

This clonotype was counted only a few times. The J gene is TRBJ2-5, the V gene TRBV4-2; D unclear. V lost 2 bases and J lost 4, with 5 bases in between. CDR3 length: 12 amino acids. The germline V gene has CDR1 LGHNA and CDR2 YNFKEQ. Here the CDR3 DNA reads TGTGCCAGCAGCCAACCCGGAGAGACCCAGTACTTC. It yields the protein CASSQPGETQYF.

CDR3 bases: TGTGCCAGCAGCTTCACGAACGGGGAGCTGTTTTTT. This translates into CASSFTNGELFF. V gene TRBV7-9 combines with J gene TRBJ2-2, with D unresolved. The CDR3 is 12 residues long. Trimming took 3 bases from V and 7 from J, leaving 6 bases between them. Germline CDR1 is SEHNR and CDR2 is FQNEAQ (reference sequence).

This clonotype occurred a few times. The chain couples TRBV5-1 to TRBJ2-1; TRBD2 matches 9 bases. The J segment lost 7 bases and the V segment lost 4 bases, leaving 15 bases of the junction unmatched. Germline V gene sequence: CDR1 SGHRS, CDR2 YFSETQ. This CDR3 contains 17 residues. CDR3 protein: CASSPWVAGALWNEQFF. CDR3 coding DNA: TGCGCCAGCAGCCCGTGGGTAGCGGGAGCGCTGTGGAATGAGCAGTTCTTC.

The chain recombines TRBV12-3 or TRBV12-4 with TRBJ1-1; D may be TRBD1 (5 bases). The CDR3 is 14 residues long. Deletions cut 2 bases from V and 3 bases from J, with 10 bases between. As DNA, the CDR3 is TGTGCCAGCAGTTTAAGGGGTCTCGACACTGAAGCTTTCTTT. Translation gives CASSLRGLDTEAFF.

The chain is built from TRBV5-5 and TRBJ2-1, with TRBD2 identical over 8 bases. The CDR3 runs to 15 residues. The V gene's germline CDR1 is SGHKS and CDR2 YYEKEE (reference sequence). The ends lost 2 bases at V and 2 bases at J; junction bases unmatched: 3. CDR3 region: CASSFGAGAYNEQFF. In DNA form, the CDR3 reads TGTGCCAGCAGCTTCGGAGCGGGAGCCTACAATGAGCAGTTCTTC.

The V and J genes are TRBV5-1 and TRBJ2-1; TRBD2 agrees at 11 bases. Germline CDR1 reads SGHRS; CDR2 reads YFSETQ. The CDR3 runs 13 residues. The ends lost 5 bases at V and 7 bases at J; junction bases unmatched: 2. This CDR3 is CASRVAGGNEQFF. CDR3 coding DNA: TGCGCCAGCAGGGTAGCGGGAGGGAATGAGCAGTTCTTC.

This clonotype was seen ten or more times. The chain carries TRBV10-2 and TRBJ2-1; 11 nucleotides align to TRBD2. Looked up from germline, CDR1 is WSHSY and CDR2 is SAAADI. After removal of 4 bases from V and 1 base from J, the junction contained 3 bases not matched to a gene. There are 16 residues in the CDR3. The CDR3 coding sequence is TGCGCCAGCAGTGTGTTAGCGGGAGGGTCCTACAATGAGCAGTTCTTC. Its protein is CASSVLAGGSYNEQFF.